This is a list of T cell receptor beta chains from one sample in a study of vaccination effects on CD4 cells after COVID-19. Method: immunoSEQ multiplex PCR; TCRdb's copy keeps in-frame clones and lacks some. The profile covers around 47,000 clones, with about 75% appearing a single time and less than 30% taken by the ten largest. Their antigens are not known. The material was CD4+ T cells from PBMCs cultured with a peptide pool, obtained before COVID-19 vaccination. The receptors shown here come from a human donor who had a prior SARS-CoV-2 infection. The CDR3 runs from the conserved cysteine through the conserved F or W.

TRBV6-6 CASSLGGGNYEQYF
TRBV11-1 CASSPDRVLAKNIQYF
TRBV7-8 CASSSPSYNEQFF
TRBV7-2 CASSLHGSFNQPQHF
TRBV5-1 CASSSITANYGYTF
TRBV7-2 CASSSFSGGNTGELFF
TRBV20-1 CSASGSGNGYNEQFF
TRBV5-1 CASSWGPGTGGVEKLFF
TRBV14 CASSPDDRVSYEQYF
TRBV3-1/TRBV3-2 CASSRTSGYNEQFF
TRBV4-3 CASSQDGRVGWTDTQYF
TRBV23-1 CASSQSRRETAKNIQYF
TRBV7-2 CASSLHLTSGSSSGEQFF
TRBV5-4 CASSDWTSGSDEQFF
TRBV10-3 CAISGQGGNNSPLHF
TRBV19 CASRTGTAQETQYF
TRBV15 CATSRDPLTGIAPQHF
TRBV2 CASLKQLADTDTQYF
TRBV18 CASSPPGQGHGYTF
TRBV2 CASRDRRTPYEQYF
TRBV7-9 CASSLPYGGQNTGELFF
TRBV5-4 CASSLTSVGTDTQYF
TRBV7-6 CASSLEPGTMVGEQYF
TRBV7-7 CASSLYQGPQETQYF
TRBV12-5 CASGFTSTLLRLEPWETQYF
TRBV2 CASSVPASPYEQYF
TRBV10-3 CAIREVAGGPTSCHF
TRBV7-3 CASSAGTGNEAFF